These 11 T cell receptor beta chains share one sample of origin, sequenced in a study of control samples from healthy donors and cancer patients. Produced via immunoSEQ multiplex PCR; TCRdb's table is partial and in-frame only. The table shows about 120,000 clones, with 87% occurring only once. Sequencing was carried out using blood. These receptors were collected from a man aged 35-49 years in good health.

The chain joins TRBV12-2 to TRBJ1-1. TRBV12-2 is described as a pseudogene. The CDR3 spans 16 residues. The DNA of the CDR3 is TGTGCAAGTCGCTCAGACAACGGGGGGCGCGGGACTGAAGCTTTCTTT. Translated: CASRSDNGGRGTEAFF.

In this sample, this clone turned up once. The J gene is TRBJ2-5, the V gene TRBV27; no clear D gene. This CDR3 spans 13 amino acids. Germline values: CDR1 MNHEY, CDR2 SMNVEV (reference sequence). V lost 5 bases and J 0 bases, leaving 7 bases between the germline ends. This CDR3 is CASSTGYQETQYF. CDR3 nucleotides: TGTGCCAGCAGTACCGGGTACCAAGAGACCCAGTACTTC.

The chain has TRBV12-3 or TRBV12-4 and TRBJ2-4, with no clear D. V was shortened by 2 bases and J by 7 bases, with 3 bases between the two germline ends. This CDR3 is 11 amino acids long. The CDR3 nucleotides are TGTGCCAGCAGTTTAAGGAACATTCAGTACTTC. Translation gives CASSLRNIQYF.

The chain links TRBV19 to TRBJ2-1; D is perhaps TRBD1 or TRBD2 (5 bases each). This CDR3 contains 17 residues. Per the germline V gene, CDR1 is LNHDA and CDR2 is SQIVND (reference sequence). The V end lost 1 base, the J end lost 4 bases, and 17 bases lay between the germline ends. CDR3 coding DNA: TGTGCCAGTAGTATAGCCGCAGGGTCGGAGGTTTACAATGAGCAGTTCTTC. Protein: CASSIAAGSEVYNEQFF.

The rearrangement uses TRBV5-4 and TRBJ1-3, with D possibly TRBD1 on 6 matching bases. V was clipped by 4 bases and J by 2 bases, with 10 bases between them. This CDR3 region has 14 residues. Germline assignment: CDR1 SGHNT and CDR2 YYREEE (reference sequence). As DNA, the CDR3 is TGTGCCAGCAGCCGGGGGGGCACTGGAAACACCATATATTTT. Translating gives CASSRGGTGNTIYF.

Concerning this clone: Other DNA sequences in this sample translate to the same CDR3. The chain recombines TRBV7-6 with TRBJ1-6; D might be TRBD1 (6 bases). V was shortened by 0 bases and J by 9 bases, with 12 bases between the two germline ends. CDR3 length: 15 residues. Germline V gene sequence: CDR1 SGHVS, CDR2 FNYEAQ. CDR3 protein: CASSLAGGGGSPLHF. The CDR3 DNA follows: TGTGCCAGCAGCTTAGCGGGGGGGGGCGGTTCACCCCTCCACTTT.

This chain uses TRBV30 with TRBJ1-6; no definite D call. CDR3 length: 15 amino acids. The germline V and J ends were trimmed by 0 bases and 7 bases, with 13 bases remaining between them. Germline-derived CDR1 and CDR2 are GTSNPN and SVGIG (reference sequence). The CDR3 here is CAWSVRRVGNSPLHF. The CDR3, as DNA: TGTGCCTGGAGTGTACGACGGGTAGGAAATTCACCCCTCCACTTT.

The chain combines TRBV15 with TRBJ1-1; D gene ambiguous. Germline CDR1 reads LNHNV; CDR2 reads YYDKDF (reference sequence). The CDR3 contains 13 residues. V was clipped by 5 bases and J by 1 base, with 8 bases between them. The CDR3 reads CATSGQGNTEAFF. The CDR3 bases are TGTGCCACCAGCGGGCAAGGGAACACTGAAGCTTTCTTT.

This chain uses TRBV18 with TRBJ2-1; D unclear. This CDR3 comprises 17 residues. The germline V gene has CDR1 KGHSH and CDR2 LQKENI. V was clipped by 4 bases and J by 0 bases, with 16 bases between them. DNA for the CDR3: TGTGCCAGCTCACGGGGAATGAGCTTAAGCTCCTACAATGAGCAGTTCTTC. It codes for CASSRGMSLSSYNEQFF.

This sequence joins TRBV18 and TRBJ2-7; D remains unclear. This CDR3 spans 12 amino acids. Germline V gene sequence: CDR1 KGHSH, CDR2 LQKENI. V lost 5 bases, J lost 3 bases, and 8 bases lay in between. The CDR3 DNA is TGTGCCAGCTCAGGAACAGACTACGAGCAGTACTTC. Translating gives CASSGTDYEQYF. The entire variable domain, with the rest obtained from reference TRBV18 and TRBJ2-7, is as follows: NAGVMQNPRHLVRRRGQEARLRCSPMKGHSHVYWYRQLPEEGLKFMVYLQKENIIDESGMPKERFSAEFPKEGPSILRIQQVVRGDSAAYFCASSGTDYEQYFGPGTRLTVT.

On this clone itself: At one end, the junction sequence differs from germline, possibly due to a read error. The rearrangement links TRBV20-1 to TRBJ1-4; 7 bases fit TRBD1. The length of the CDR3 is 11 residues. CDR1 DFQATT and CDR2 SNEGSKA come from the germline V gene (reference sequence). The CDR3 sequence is CSARGGRKLFF. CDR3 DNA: TGCAGTGCGAGAGGGGGCAGAAAACTGTTTTTT.